The 17 T cell receptor beta chains listed next were all sequenced from one sample in a study of T cell repertoires in cytomegalovirus infection. Via MiXCR, TCRdb re-called the reads, giving one row per CDR3 protein. This sample has about 310,000 distinct CDR3 sequences, with about 25% found just once. Antigen specificity for these receptors is unknown. Source: cultured PBMCs, taken from culture after CMV antigen stimulation. The origin of the receptors is a human donor in good health (CMV status not recorded). Some clones in this sample may be carry-over from other donors' samples.

V is TRBV24-1 and J is TRBJ2-1; D is possibly TRBD2 (6 bases). The germline V gene has CDR1 KGHDR and CDR2 SFDVKD. The CDR3 covers 14 residues. With 10 bases removed from V and 6 bases from J, the gap between germline ends came to 18 bases. This CDR3 is CATRETGATNEQFF. DNA of the CDR3: TGTGCCACACGGGAAACGGGAGCGACCAATGAGCAGTTCTTC.

J is TRBJ2-2 and V is TRBV4-1; possible D gene TRBD2, 6 bases. The CDR3 covers 14 residues. The germline gives CDR1 MGHRA, CDR2 YSYEKL. V shed 4 bases and J shed 5 bases, with 11 bases lying between them. CDR3 in DNA: TGCGCCAGCAGCCTGCGGGGATCAACCGGGGAGCTGTTTTTT. Protein: CASSLRGSTGELFF.

This clonotype was observed at least ten times. The chain links TRBV28 to TRBJ2-5; TRBD2 agrees at 12 bases. The CDR3 extends over 16 amino acids. Germline CDR1 MDHEN, CDR2 SYDVKM. V lost 6 bases to trimming and J lost 5 bases; unmatched junction nucleotides: 10. CDR3 sequence: CASSPRLAGARETQYF. In nucleotides, the CDR3 is TGTGCCAGCAGCCCCCGACTAGCGGGAGCGCGGGAGACCCAGTACTTC. The full variable domain, with the rest looked up from reference TRBV28 and TRBJ2-5, is DVKVTQSSRYLVKRTGEKVFLECVQDMDHENMFWYRQDPGLGLRLIYFSYDVKMKEKGDIPEGYSVSREKKERFSLILESASTNQTSMYLCASSPRLAGARETQYFGPGTRLLVL.

J is TRBJ2-1 and V is TRBV7-2, with D perhaps TRBD1 (6 bases). Germline CDR1 is SGHTA and CDR2 is FQGNSA. The CDR3 runs to 13 residues. The germline V and J ends were trimmed by 5 bases and 15 bases, with 20 bases remaining between them. The chain's CDR3 is CASSARTVYEGFF. Here the CDR3 DNA reads TGTGCCAGCAGCGCCCGGACAGTTTACGAGGGGTTCTTC.

This rearrangement joins TRBV7-8 to TRBJ2-1; 9 bases fit TRBD2. The CDR3 runs 18 residues. Germline V gives CDR1 SGHVS, CDR2 FQNEAQ. V was clipped by 1 base and J by 8 bases; unmatched bases: 15. The CDR3 region has the DNA TGTGCCAGCAGCTTAGTCCGGCCTCTTAGCGGGAGTGTGGATGAGCAGTTCTTC. Amino acid sequence: CASSLVRPLSGSVDEQFF.

Only a few counts were recorded for this clonotype. J is TRBJ2-3 and V is TRBV27; tentative D call: TRBD2 (5 bases). The CDR3 runs to 14 residues. Germline V lookup: CDR1 MNHEY, CDR2 SMNVEV (reference sequence). The ends were cut back, 2 bases at V and 5 bases at J, with 11 bases in the middle. This chain's CDR3 is CASSLPGLLDTQYF. CDR3 coding DNA: TGTGCCAGCAGTTTACCCGGACTCCTAGATACGCAGTATTTT.

The sample holds a few counts of this clonotype. The chain is built from TRBV5-4 and TRBJ2-3, with D perhaps assigned TRBD1 or TRBD2 (6 bases each). The germline V gene encodes CDR1 SGHNT and CDR2 YYREEE (reference sequence). Between the trimmed V and J ends, which lost 4 bases and 4 bases, there was a span of 19 bases. This CDR3 has 16 amino acids. Here the CDR3 DNA reads TGTGCCAGCAGCCCTTCACAGGGTAGGGGGGCAGATACGCAGTATTTT. Its translation is CASSPSQGRGADTQYF.

This clonotype was found a few times. The rearrangement links TRBV12-3 or TRBV12-4 to TRBJ2-1; D is uncertain. CDR3 length: 12 amino acids. Trimming shortened V by 5 bases and J by 7 bases, and 9 bases separated the two germline ends. Here the CDR3 reads CASSTVGNEQFF. The CDR3 coding sequence is TGTGCCAGCAGTACCGTAGGGAATGAGCAGTTCTTC.

With respect to this clonotype: No DNA is shown, since the ends of the CDR3 on it are uncertain; the CDR3 is the one TCRdb lists. The rearrangement joins TRBV6-1 to TRBJ2-7; TRBD2 was called by the table and not checked on the DNA. Inclusive of both ends, the CDR3 amounts to 13 amino acids. Per germline, CDR1 MNHNS and CDR2 SASEGT. The CDR3 spells CASSSSGGREQYF.

This clonotype was counted between two and nine times. V gene TRBV7-8 combines with J gene TRBJ2-1; no reliable D call. Germline CDR1 is SGHVS and CDR2 is FQNEAQ. V was shortened by 1 base and J by 2 bases, with 9 bases between the two germline ends. There are 15 residues in the CDR3. The CDR3: CASSLDPAPYNEQFF. The CDR3 DNA follows: TGTGCCAGCAGCTTAGACCCAGCGCCCTACAATGAGCAGTTCTTC.

CDR3 loop: CASSPQGTGISYEQYF. CDR3 sequence (DNA): TGTGCCAGTAGTCCCCAGGGGACAGGGATCTCCTACGAGCAGTACTTC. V gene TRBV19 combines with J gene TRBJ2-7, with 9 bases fitting TRBD1. Germline CDR1 is LNHDA and CDR2 is SQIVND (reference sequence). V gave up 5 bases and J gave up 0 bases; unmatched junction bases: 8. The CDR3 is 16 amino acids. The variable domain in full, completed from reference TRBV19 and TRBJ2-7, reads DGGITQSPKYLFRKEGQNVTLSCEQNLNHDAMYWYRQDPGQGLRLIYYSQIVNDFQKGDIAEGYSVSREKKESFPLTVTSAQKNPTAFYLCASSPQGTGISYEQYFGPGTRLTVT.

This clonotype has more than one count but fewer than ten. V and J are TRBV28 and TRBJ1-1, with D possibly TRBD1 on 6 matching bases. V shed 2 bases and J shed 7 bases, with 14 bases lying between them. CDR3 length equals 14 residues. Germline V gene lookup returns CDR1 MDHEN and CDR2 SYDVKM. The CDR3 bases are TGTGCCAGCAGTTTAGGGGGCAGGTTCGGTGAAGCTTTCTTT. Its translation is CASSLGGRFGEAFF. The whole variable domain, filled in from reference TRBV28 and TRBJ1-1, reads DVKVTQSSRYLVKRTGEKVFLECVQDMDHENMFWYRQDPGLGLRLIYFSYDVKMKEKGDIPEGYSVSREKKERFSLILESASTNQTSMYLCASSLGGRFGEAFFGQGTRLTVV.

This clonotype was observed many times. The chain couples TRBV7-2 to TRBJ2-7, with 10 bases aligning to TRBD2. The V gene end was trimmed by 1 base and the J gene end by 4 bases; junction bases not matched to a gene: 4. CDR3 length: 15 amino acids. Per the germline V gene, CDR1 is SGHTA and CDR2 is FQGNSA. The CDR3 protein is CASSLGGAGGYEQYV. CDR3 nucleotides: TGTGCCAGCAGCTTAGGCGGAGCGGGAGGGTACGAGCAGTACGTC.

This clonotype has a count of ten or more. The CDR3 reads CASSRERGVDEAFF. The CDR3 nucleotides read TGTGCCAGCAGTCGGGAACGGGGAGTGGATGAAGCTTTCTTT. This chain joins TRBV6-6 and TRBJ1-1; D uncertain. V was cut by 5 bases and J by 7 bases, with 17 bases left in between. CDR3 length: 14 residues. Germline loops: CDR1 MNHNY, CDR2 SVGAGI (reference sequence).

Remarks on this clonotype: Being one base from a much bigger clone, this may be a read error. This chain joins TRBV7-2 and TRBJ2-7, with no clear D. The germline V gene encodes CDR1 SGHTA and CDR2 FQGNSA. The CDR3 is made up of 13 amino acids. The V gene lost 5 bases and the J gene lost 4 bases, with 12 bases spanning the gap. CDR3 region: CASSPPPEYEQYF. The CDR3 DNA follows: TGTGCCAGCAGCCCACCGCCAGAATACGAGCAGTACTTC.

The rearrangement links TRBV7-2 to TRBJ2-3; 10 bases line up with TRBD2. The junction had 8 bases not matched to a gene; V was cut back by 11 bases and J by 3 bases. This CDR3 contains 14 residues. Looked up from germline, CDR1 is SGHTA and CDR2 is FQGNSA. The CDR3 DNA follows: TGTGCCGTACGCCTAGCGGGAGCGACAGATACGCAGTATTTT. This translates into CAVRLAGATDTQYF.

The chain recombines TRBV30 with TRBJ2-1, with D uncertain. The CDR3 covers 12 residues. V was shortened by 3 bases and J by 5 bases, with 8 bases between the two germline ends. Germline V gene sequence: CDR1 GTSNPN, CDR2 SVGIG (reference sequence). The CDR3 here is CAWSRGNNEQFF. CDR3 DNA: TGTGCCTGGAGCCGCGGCAACAATGAGCAGTTCTTC.